This entry is about one T cell receptor beta chain. Study processing details: Amplification of reference gene primers was used by the study to estimate nucleated cell counts. Repertoires were generated with immunoSEQ multiplex PCR, while TCRdb's copy carries only in-frame clones and drops some. V and J calls and clone size are as listed in that table; D and trimming were resolved from the DNA. The data show 150,000 to 200,000 clones, 70% to 90% seen once. The sample comes from a study of blood T cell repertoires in COVID-19. At the level of the study: The United States, Italy and Spain provided the acute and convalescent COVID-19 samples.

The length of the CDR3 is 14 residues. The V end lost 0 bases, the J end lost 3 bases, and 10 bases lay between the germline ends. Germline CDR1 and CDR2: SGDLS and YYNGEE. Sequenced: peripheral blood. The rearrangement uses TRBV9 and TRBJ2-7; D may be TRBD2 (5 bases). The clonotype comes from a man aged 55-75 years with acute or convalescent COVID-19. DNA for the CDR3: TGTGCCAGCAGCGTAGGGACTCTCGTCTACGAGCAGTACTTC. Translated: CASSVGTLVYEQYF.